A single sample gave rise to the 19 T cell receptor beta chains below, sequenced in a study of lymphopenia after photon versus proton radiotherapy. Profiling relied on immunoSEQ multiplex PCR, and the TCRdb table lists in-frame clones only, not all of them. The sample yields roughly 32,000 clones, about 93% seen once. The source was peripheral blood, collected from a patient treated with photon-based radiotherapy. These receptors came from a woman between 50 and 59 years old with cholangiocarcinoma.

This rearrangement joins TRBV5-1 to TRBJ2-5, with 8 bases aligning to TRBD2. This CDR3 comprises 17 residues. Looked up from germline, CDR1 is SGHRS and CDR2 is YFSETQ. The ends lost 0 bases at V and 5 bases at J; junction bases unmatched: 12. CDR3 residues: CASSLASGGRGRETQYF. CDR3 in DNA: TGCGCCAGCAGCTTGGCCAGCGGGGGCCGAGGGAGGGAGACCCAGTACTTC.

The chain combines TRBV14 with TRBJ2-7; D is ambiguous. The CDR3 spans 13 residues. V was shortened by 2 bases and J by 0 bases, with 5 bases between the two germline ends. CDR1 and CDR2 (germline): SGHDN, FVKESK. The CDR3: CASSQPLSYEQYF. DNA for the CDR3: TGTGCCAGCAGCCAACCGCTCTCCTACGAGCAGTACTTC. The variable domain in full, with the rest retrieved from reference TRBV14 and TRBJ2-7, is EAGVTQFPSHSVIEKGQTVTLRCDPISGHDNLYWYRRVMGKEIKFLLHFVKESKQDESGMPNNRFLAERTGGTYSTLKVQPAELEDSGVYFCASSQPLSYEQYFGPGTRLTVT.

The V gene is TRBV27, the J gene TRBJ1-1; 9 bases fit TRBD1. The CDR3 extends over 14 amino acids. Germline-derived CDR1 and CDR2 are MNHEY and SMNVEV (reference sequence). V trimming: 5 bases; J trimming: 4 bases; junction bases outside the gene matches: 5. In DNA, the CDR3 is TGTGCCAGCAGTCCCCGGGACAGGGCCACTGAAGCTTTCTTT. Encoded protein: CASSPRDRATEAFF.

The V gene is TRBV5-6, the J gene TRBJ1-5; perhaps TRBD1 as D (6 bases). There are 15 residues in the CDR3. V gave up 0 bases and J gave up 6 bases, with 13 bases separating them. Per germline, CDR1 SGHDT and CDR2 YYEEEE. The CDR3 region is CASSLGGGMSQPQHF. CDR3 in DNA: TGTGCCAGCAGCTTGGGAGGGGGGATGAGTCAGCCCCAGCATTTT.

This clone was counted a single time. V is TRBV18 and J is TRBJ1-2; the D gene is possibly TRBD1 (5 bases). With 6 bases removed from V and 4 bases from J, the gap between germline ends came to 12 bases. Germline V gives CDR1 KGHSH, CDR2 LQKENI. CDR3 length equals 13 residues. The CDR3 DNA is TGTGCCAGCTCTATGACGGACATCTATGGCTACACCTTC. Protein sequence: CASSMTDIYGYTF. The full variable domain, completed using reference TRBV18 and TRBJ1-2, is NAGVMQNPRHLVRRRGQEARLRCSPMKGHSHVYWYRQLPEEGLKFMVYLQKENIIDESGMPKERFSAEFPKEGPSILRIQQVVRGDSAAYFCASSMTDIYGYTFGSGTRLTVV.

Note on this clone: Other DNA sequences in the same sample also yield this CDR3. This chain links TRBV18 with TRBJ2-5, with D uncertain. Germline V lookup: CDR1 KGHSH, CDR2 LQKENI. Trimming shortened V by 5 bases and J by 1 base, and 2 bases separated the two germline ends. CDR3 length: 11 amino acids. The CDR3 region has the DNA TGTGCCAGCTCATCCCAAGAGACCCAGTACTTC. The encoded protein is CASSSQETQYF.

The rearrangement links TRBV10-1 to TRBJ2-3; D is undetermined. The CDR3 length is 14 residues. Trimming removed 0 bases at V and 6 bases at J, with 10 bases between. Per germline, CDR1 WNHNN and CDR2 SYGVQD (reference sequence). CDR3 coding DNA: TGCGCCAGCAGTGAGTCGAGGCCGACGGATACGCAGTATTTT. Translated, it gives CASSESRPTDTQYF.

The rearrangement joins TRBV7-2 to TRBJ1-5; D perhaps matches TRBD1 (5 bases). Germline CDR1 and CDR2: SGHTA and FQGNSA. The ends were cut back, 5 bases at V and 2 bases at J, with 19 bases in the middle. The CDR3 covers 17 residues. The CDR3 coding sequence is TGTGCCAGCAGCGCCCGAAATTTCGGGGCTGGCAATCAGCCCCAGCATTTT. The encoded protein is CASSARNFGAGNQPQHF.

This chain uses TRBV10-3 with TRBJ2-7; 9 bases agree with TRBD2. CDR3 length: 14 residues. With 6 bases clipped from V and 7 bases from J, the junction kept 10 bases outside the gene matches. Looked up from germline, CDR1 is ENHRY and CDR2 is SYGVKD. This chain's CDR3 is CAIRLTSGGGEQYF. The CDR3 nucleotides read TGTGCCATCAGGTTGACTAGCGGCGGAGGGGAGCAGTACTTC.

V gene TRBV6-5 combines with J gene TRBJ1-2, with D perhaps matching TRBD1 (6 bases). Germline loops: CDR1 MNHEY, CDR2 SVGAGI. This CDR3 is built from 13 residues. V lost 2 bases and J lost 4, with 8 bases in between. CDR3 protein: CASSYTGSYGYTF. The CDR3 region has the DNA TGTGCCAGCAGTTACACAGGGTCCTATGGCTACACCTTC.

The rearrangement links TRBV7-9 to TRBJ2-4; TRBD1 might be the D (6 bases). CDR1 is SEHNR, CDR2 FQNEAQ, per germline (reference sequence). Trimming left V 5 bases short and J 7 bases short, with 18 bases between. The CDR3 loop spans 15 amino acids. CDR3 nucleotides: TGTGCCAGCAGCGACCAGGGACAAGGGCGGAACATTCAGTACTTC. Residues: CASSDQGQGRNIQYF.

This rearrangement joins TRBV7-8 to TRBJ1-1; tentatively, D is TRBD1 (5 bases). The CDR3 runs to 13 residues. V lost 1 base and J lost 6, with 9 bases in between. Germline values: CDR1 SGHVS, CDR2 FQNEAQ. The CDR3 protein is CASSLELGAEAFF. In nucleotides, the CDR3 is TGTGCCAGCAGCTTAGAATTGGGGGCTGAAGCTTTCTTT. The variable domain in full, with the rest retrieved from reference TRBV7-8 and TRBJ1-1, is GAGVSQSPRYKVAKRGQDVALRCDPISGHVSLFWYQQALGQGPEFLTYFQNEAQLDKSGLPSDRFFAERPEGSVSTLKIQRTQQEDSAVYLCASSLELGAEAFFGQGTRLTVV.

The gene calls are TRBV30 and TRBJ1-1; the D gene is possibly TRBD1 (5 bases). Germline lookup yields CDR1 GTSNPN and CDR2 SVGIG (reference sequence). There are 15 residues in the CDR3. Trimming took 6 bases from V and 0 from J, leaving 17 bases between them. For the CDR3, the DNA is TGTGCCTGCTCCCCCCCGACAGCGATGAACACTGAAGCTTTCTTT. Its protein product is CACSPPTAMNTEAFF.

The chain has TRBV7-6 and TRBJ2-7; TRBD2 is a possible D gene (5 bases). CDR3 length equals 17 residues. V lost 5 bases and J 4 bases, leaving 24 bases between the germline ends. Germline lookup yields CDR1 SGHVS and CDR2 FNYEAQ. The CDR3 spells CASSPLLGSGFSYEQYF. The CDR3 nucleotides are TGTGCCAGCAGCCCTCTCTTGGGCAGCGGATTTTCTTACGAGCAGTACTTC.

The rearrangement joins TRBV5-6 to TRBJ1-1; D remains ambiguous. Per germline, CDR1 SGHDT and CDR2 YYEEEE. Trimming stripped 3 bases from V and 10 bases from J, with 19 bases between. There are 14 residues in the CDR3. CDR3 DNA: TGTGCCAGCAGCTCGTTGAGGAACAAACTTGGAGCTTTCTTT. Translated, it gives CASSSLRNKLGAFF.

This chain joins TRBV7-2 and TRBJ2-5, with TRBD2 matching over 8 bases. J gave up 7 bases and V 2 bases, and 9 bases lay outside the gene matches. Germline loops: CDR1 SGHTA, CDR2 FQGNSA. The CDR3 extends over 15 amino acids. CDR3 loop: CASSLRAGGSATQYF. The CDR3 region has the DNA TGTGCCAGCAGCTTAAGGGCGGGGGGAAGCGCGACCCAGTACTTC.

This chain links TRBV6-5 with TRBJ1-3; D not certain. Germline loops: CDR1 MNHEY, CDR2 SVGAGI. The V and J ends lost 2 bases and 2 bases respectively, with 10 bases between them. This CDR3 comprises 15 residues. The CDR3 spells CASSYTQQTGNTIYF. For the CDR3, the DNA is TGTGCCAGCAGTTACACACAACAAACTGGAAACACCATATATTTT.

The V call is TRBV7-9, the J call TRBJ2-7, with 7 bases matching TRBD1. The length of the CDR3 is 15 residues. Germline CDR1 is SEHNR and CDR2 is FQNEAQ (reference sequence). V was clipped by 5 bases and J by 6 bases; unmatched bases: 13. CDR3 loop: CASSQLAQGDIEQYF. In DNA, the CDR3 is TGTGCCAGCAGCCAGCTAGCTCAGGGGGATATCGAGCAGTACTTC. The whole variable domain, filled in from reference TRBV7-9 and TRBJ2-7, reads DTGVSQNPRHKITKRGQNVTFRCDPISEHNRLYWYRQTLGQGPEFLTYFQNEAQLEKSRLLSDRFSAERPKGSFSTLEIQRTEQGDSAMYLCASSQLAQGDIEQYFGPGTRLTVT.

V is TRBV5-1 and J is TRBJ2-3, with 10 bases that match TRBD2. The CDR3 has 17 residues. With 0 bases clipped from V and 5 bases from J, the junction kept 9 bases outside the gene matches. The germline gives CDR1 SGHRS, CDR2 YFSETQ. The CDR3 DNA follows: TGCGCCAGCAGCTTGGGCTCTAGCGGGGGTCGGGGAGATACGCAGTATTTT. Residues: CASSLGSSGGRGDTQYF.